Included here is one TCR beta chain sequence, with context. The target antigen is unknown. These data are taken from a study of brain T cells in children with intractable seizures. Study-wide findings and caveats: HCMV serostatus was not known, and viral specificity came from CDR3 similarity only.

This sample's time point: blood from clinic visit 5 months post-surgery; TSC patient then seizure free. Sequencing was limited to surgery cases with top T cell transcript signatures in brain tissue. In germline, CDR1 is LNHNV, CDR2 YYDKDF (reference sequence). The CDR3 sequence is 16 residues long. V was pared by 0 bases and J by 3 bases, with 15 bases between. The repertoire was sequenced with immunoSEQ multiplex PCR; TCRdb's copy has only in-frame clones and lacks some. This table has about 340,000 clones, more than 85% appearing once. This receptor was obtained from a boy less than two years old with tuberous sclerosis and intractable seizures. Source: peripheral blood, taken less than 6 months after surgery. This chain connects TRBV15 to TRBJ2-7, with D tentatively TRBD1 or TRBD2 (5 bases each). CDR3 sequence reads: CATSRDFRGLLYEQYF. CDR3 sequence (DNA): TGTGCCACCAGCAGAGATTTCCGGGGCCTACTCTACGAGCAGTACTTC.